Described below is a single TCR beta chain sequence and its context. V gave up 3 bases and J gave up 7 bases; unmatched junction bases: 7. This CDR3 is built from 17 residues. Germline V lookup: CDR1 SGHRS, CDR2 YFSETQ. Data came from immunoSEQ multiplex PCR; TCRdb stores just in-frame clones and leaves some out. This sample carries approximately 70,000 clones, 90% to 95% of them seen once, and the ten largest clones take around 0.64%. This sample was included in a study of T cell changes during pregnancy in multiple sclerosis. Specimen: peripheral blood, collected in the third trimester of pregnancy. This TCR came from a female donor in good health, enrolled as a control in a pregnancy study. This chain links TRBV5-1 with TRBJ2-1, with 16 bases that match TRBD2. CDR3 nucleotides: TGCGCCAGCAGCTCCGGGACTAGCGGGAGGGCCGGAAATGAGCAGTTCTTC. It is translated as CASSSGTSGRAGNEQFF.